The entry below describes one T cell receptor (beta chain). V was cut by 6 bases and J by 7 bases, with 15 bases left in between. This CDR3 contains 13 residues. Original processing methods: From reference gene primer amplification, estimates of nucleated cell counts were derived. TCRdb keeps only in-frame clones here, not all; method: immunoSEQ multiplex PCR. V, J and clone size are those of that table, while D and trimming were read from the DNA. The table shows 150,000 to 200,000 clones, with 75% to 90% occurring only once. This entry belongs to a study of blood T cell repertoires in COVID-19. Across the study: In each case, the material was cDNA or gDNA derived from T cells, B-cell-depleted T cells, or PBMCs.

The sequence was collected from a man aged 55 to 70 with acute or convalescent COVID-19. Sequenced sample: peripheral blood. The J gene is TRBJ1-2, the V gene TRBV12-3 or TRBV12-4, with D possibly matching TRBD1 (6 bases). This CDR3 reads CASSRSTGPGYTF. The CDR3 bases are TGTGCCAGCAGCCGATCCACAGGGCCTGGCTACACCTTC.